Listed below are T cell receptor beta chains from one sample, sequenced in a study of T cells in narcolepsy. Clones were sequenced by immunoSEQ multiplex PCR, and TCRdb holds only the in-frame ones, with some missing. Seen here are roughly 10,000 clones, 65% to 80% observed once, and the top ten hold 22%. Sequencing input: CD45RA- memory CD8+ T cells from PBMCs. Receptor source: a human donor with narcolepsy. Each CDR3 is given with its conserved first and last residue. A D gene is named only where the DNA matches it firmly. Clone size is stated in some rows and not others, as once, few, many or a class when expanded.

clone_size: .; j_call: TRBJ1-1; v_call: TRBV9; cdr3_length: 15; d_call: TRBD1; cdr3_nt: TGTGCCAGCAGCGTTTTCACCGGGACAGGGACTGAAGCTTTCTTT; cdr3_aa: CASSVFTGTGTEAFF
clone_size: few; j_call: TRBJ1-1; v_call: TRBV4-1; cdr3_length: 10; d_call: .; cdr3_nt: TGCGCCAGGGAGCGAGGGATGGCTTTCTTT; cdr3_aa: CARERGMAFF
clone_size: .; j_call: TRBJ2-1; v_call: TRBV29-1; cdr3_length: 16; d_call: TRBD2; cdr3_nt: TGCAGCGTGGATGGACTAGCGGGATTTAGGTGGGATGAGCAGTTCTTC; cdr3_aa: CSVDGLAGFRWDEQFF
clone_size: .; j_call: TRBJ2-7; v_call: TRBV28; cdr3_length: 13; d_call: TRBD2; cdr3_nt: TGTGCCAGCAGTTTAGATGCGGGAGGCGAGCAGTACTTC; cdr3_aa: CASSLDAGGEQYF
clone_size: .; j_call: TRBJ1-2; v_call: TRBV6-1; cdr3_length: 16; d_call: .; cdr3_nt: TGTGCCAGCAGTGAACGGCCCCCAGCACCTAACTATGGCTACACCTTC; cdr3_aa: CASSERPPAPNYGYTF
clone_size: .; j_call: TRBJ1-2; v_call: TRBV4-3; cdr3_length: 14; d_call: .; cdr3_nt: TGCGCCAGCAGCTCAGCAGAAGGGAACTATGGCTACACCTTC; cdr3_aa: CASSSAEGNYGYTF
clone_size: .; j_call: TRBJ1-2; v_call: TRBV11-1; cdr3_length: 18; d_call: TRBD1; cdr3_nt: TGTGCCAGCAGCTTTTACGCGGGGACAGCCCTAATCCCCTATGGCTACACCTTC; cdr3_aa: CASSFYAGTALIPYGYTF
clone_size: once; j_call: TRBJ2-5; v_call: TRBV18; cdr3_length: 19; d_call: .; cdr3_nt: TGTGCCAGCTCATCAAAGTCCCGAGGATGGGAGTTTTCCCAAGAGACCCAGTACTTC; cdr3_aa: CASSSKSRGWEFSQETQYF
clone_size: .; j_call: TRBJ2-7; v_call: TRBV6-5; cdr3_length: 14; d_call: TRBD1; cdr3_nt: TGTGCCAGCAGTCACACAGGGGGCTCTTACGAGCAGTACTTC; cdr3_aa: CASSHTGGSYEQYF
clone_size: .; j_call: TRBJ1-1; v_call: TRBV5-6; cdr3_length: 16; d_call: .; cdr3_nt: TGTGCCAGCAGCTTAGGCACCCGGTCTGTGAACACTGAAGCTTTCTTT; cdr3_aa: CASSLGTRSVNTEAFF
clone_size: .; j_call: TRBJ1-4; v_call: TRBV4-1; cdr3_length: 14; d_call: TRBD1; cdr3_nt: TGCGCCAGCAGCCCCGGGACAGGGGGTGAAAAACTGTTTTTT; cdr3_aa: CASSPGTGGEKLFF
clone_size: .; j_call: TRBJ2-1; v_call: TRBV9; cdr3_length: 16; d_call: .; cdr3_nt: TGTGCCAGCAGCGGCGATGGAGGTAACTCCTACAATGAGCAGTTCTTC; cdr3_aa: CASSGDGGNSYNEQFF
clone_size: .; j_call: TRBJ2-5; v_call: TRBV7-7; cdr3_length: 15; d_call: TRBD1; cdr3_nt: TGTGCTAGCAGCCTGGCGACAGGGGTAGGGGAGACCCAGTACTTC; cdr3_aa: CASSLATGVGETQYF
clone_size: .; j_call: TRBJ2-7; v_call: TRBV2; cdr3_length: 14; d_call: .; cdr3_nt: TGTGCCAGCAGTGTTACCCCTACGGACCACGAGCAGTACTTC; cdr3_aa: CASSVTPTDHEQYF
clone_size: .; j_call: TRBJ2-3; v_call: TRBV5-4; cdr3_length: 17; d_call: .; cdr3_nt: TGTGCCAGCAGCTTGGAGCCAGAACTAACTAGCACAGATACGCAGTATTTT; cdr3_aa: CASSLEPELTSTDTQYF
clone_size: .; j_call: TRBJ2-3; v_call: TRBV6-4; cdr3_length: 15; d_call: .; cdr3_nt: TGTGCCAGCAGTGACACCCACCTAGACACAGATACGCAGTATTTT; cdr3_aa: CASSDTHLDTDTQYF